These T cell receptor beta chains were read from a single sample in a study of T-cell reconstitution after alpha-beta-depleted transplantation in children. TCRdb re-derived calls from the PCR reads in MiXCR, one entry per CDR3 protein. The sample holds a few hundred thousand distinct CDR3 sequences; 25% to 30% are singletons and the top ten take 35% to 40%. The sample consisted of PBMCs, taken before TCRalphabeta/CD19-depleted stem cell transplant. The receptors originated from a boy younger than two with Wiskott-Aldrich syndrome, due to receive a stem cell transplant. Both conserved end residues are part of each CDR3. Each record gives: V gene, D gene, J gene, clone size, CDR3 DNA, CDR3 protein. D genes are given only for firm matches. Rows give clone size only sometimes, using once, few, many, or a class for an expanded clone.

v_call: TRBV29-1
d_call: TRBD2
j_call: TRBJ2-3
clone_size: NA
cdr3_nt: TGCAGCGTTGCCAAGCGGGAGGGCCCAGATACGCAGTATTTT
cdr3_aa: CSVAKREGPDTQYF

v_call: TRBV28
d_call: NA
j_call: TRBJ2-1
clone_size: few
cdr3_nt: TGTGCCACCGAAGGGCCAGGGGTTCCTTACAATGAGCAGTTCTTC
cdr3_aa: CATEGPGVPYNEQFF

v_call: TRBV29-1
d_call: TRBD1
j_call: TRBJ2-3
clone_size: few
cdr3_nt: TGCAGCGTGCGGGACAGGGTATACGATACGCAGTATTTT
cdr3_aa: CSVRDRVYDTQYF

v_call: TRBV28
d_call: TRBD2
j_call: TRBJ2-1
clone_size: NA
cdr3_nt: TGTGCCAGCAGTCAGCGGGGCTACTCCTACAATGAGCAGTTCTTC
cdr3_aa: CASSQRGYSYNEQFF

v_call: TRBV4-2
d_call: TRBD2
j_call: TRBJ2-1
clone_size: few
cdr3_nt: TGTGCCAGCAGCCACGGACTAGCGGGAGCCACACCGAAACGGGATGAGCAGTTCTTC
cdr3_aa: CASSHGLAGATPKRDEQFF

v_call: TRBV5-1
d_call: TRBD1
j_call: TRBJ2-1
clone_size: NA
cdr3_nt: TGCGCCGGTTCGGAGACAGGGTACAATGAGCAGTTCTTC
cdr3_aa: CAGSETGYNEQFF

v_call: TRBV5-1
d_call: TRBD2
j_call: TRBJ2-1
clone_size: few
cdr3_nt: TGCGCCAGCAGCTTTAGCGGGACAAACAATGAGCAGTTCTTC
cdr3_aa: CASSFSGTNNEQFF

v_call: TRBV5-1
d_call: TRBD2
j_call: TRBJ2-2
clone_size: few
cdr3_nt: TGCGCCAGCAGCACAGCGGGGGAAACCGGGGAGCTGCTTTTT
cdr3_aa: CASSTAGETGELLF

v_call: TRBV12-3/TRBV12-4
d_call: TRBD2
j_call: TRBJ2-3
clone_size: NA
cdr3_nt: TGTGCCAGCAGTCCGGAACCTGGCTTCAGCGGGAGACCAGATACGCAGTATTTT
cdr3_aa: CASSPEPGFSGRPDTQYF

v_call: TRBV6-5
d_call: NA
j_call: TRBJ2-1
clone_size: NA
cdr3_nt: TGTGCCAGCAGGCCCTCAGGGGATAGCTACAATGAGCAGTTCTTC
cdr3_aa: CASRPSGDSYNEQFF

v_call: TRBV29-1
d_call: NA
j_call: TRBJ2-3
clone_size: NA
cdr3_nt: TGCAGCGTAGACGGCCCGCGACCGCCGAGCACAGATACGCAGTATTTT
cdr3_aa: CSVDGPRPPSTDTQYF

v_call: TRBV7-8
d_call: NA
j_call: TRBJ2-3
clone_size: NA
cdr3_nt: TGTGCCAGCAGCTTAGAATCCATCGGACCGGGGAAATCGGGTACGCAGTATTTT
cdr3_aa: CASSLESIGPGKSGTQYF

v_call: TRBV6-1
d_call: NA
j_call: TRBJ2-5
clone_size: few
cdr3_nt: TGTGCCAGCAGTGAAGCGCCGGGACGTCAAGAGACCCAGTACTTC
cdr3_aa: CASSEAPGRQETQYF

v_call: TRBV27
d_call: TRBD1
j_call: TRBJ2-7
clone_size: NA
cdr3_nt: TGTGCCAGCACTAAACAGGGGTCAAGTACCTACGAGCAGTACTTC
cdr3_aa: CASTKQGSSTYEQYF

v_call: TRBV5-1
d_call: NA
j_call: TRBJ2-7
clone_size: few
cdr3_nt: TGCGCCAGCAGCTTGGCTCCCTCCCAAGGGACCTACGAGCAGTACTTC
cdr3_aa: CASSLAPSQGTYEQYF

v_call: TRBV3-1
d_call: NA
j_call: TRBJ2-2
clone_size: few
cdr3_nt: TGTGCCAGCAGCCAAGATCAGACCGGGGAGCTGTTTTTT
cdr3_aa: CASSQDQTGELFF

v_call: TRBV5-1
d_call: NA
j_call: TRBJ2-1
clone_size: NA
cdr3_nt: TGCGCCAGCAGCTTTTCCTTAGACGGTGAGCAGTTCTTC
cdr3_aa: CASSFSLDGEQFF

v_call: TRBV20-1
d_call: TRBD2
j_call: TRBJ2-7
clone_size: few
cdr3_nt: TGCAGTGCTAGAGATCCGTGGGAGGGACCCTACGAGCAGTACTTC
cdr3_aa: CSARDPWEGPYEQYF

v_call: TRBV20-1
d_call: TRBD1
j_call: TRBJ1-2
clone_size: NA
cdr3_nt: TGCAGTGCTAGAGCCCTGGCAGGGGGAAGCTATGGCTACACCTTC
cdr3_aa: CSARALAGGSYGYTF

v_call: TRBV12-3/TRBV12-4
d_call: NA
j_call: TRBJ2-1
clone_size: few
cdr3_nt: TGTGCCAGCAGCCAAACTACTAACAATGAGCAGTTCTTC
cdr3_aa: CASSQTTNNEQFF

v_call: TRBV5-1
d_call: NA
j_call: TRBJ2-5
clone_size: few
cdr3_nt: TGCGCCAGCAGCTTGGCCGCAGGGACCCAAGAGACCCAGTACTTC
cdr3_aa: CASSLAAGTQETQYF

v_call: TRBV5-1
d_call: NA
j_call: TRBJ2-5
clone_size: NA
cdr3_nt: TGCGCCAGCAGCTTGGTGCGGATACAAGAGACCCAGTACTTC
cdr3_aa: CASSLVRIQETQYF

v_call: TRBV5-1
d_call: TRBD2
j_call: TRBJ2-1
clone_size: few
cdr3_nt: TGCGCCAGCAGCCAGGGACTAGCGGGAGTAGGGGAGCAGTTCTTC
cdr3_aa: CASSQGLAGVGEQFF

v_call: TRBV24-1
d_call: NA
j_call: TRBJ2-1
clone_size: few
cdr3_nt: TGTGCCACCAGTGAATCGGGCCTAAATGAGCAGTTCTTC
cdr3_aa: CATSESGLNEQFF

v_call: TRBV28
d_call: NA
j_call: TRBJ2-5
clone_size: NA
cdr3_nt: TGTGCCAGCAGTTTTCGTCTGGGAGAGACCCAGTACTTC
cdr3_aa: CASSFRLGETQYF

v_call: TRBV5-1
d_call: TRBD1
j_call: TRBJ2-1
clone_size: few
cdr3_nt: TGCGCCAGCAGCCCACAGGGGGAGTCTTCCTACAATGAGCAGTTCTTC
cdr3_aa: CASSPQGESSYNEQFF

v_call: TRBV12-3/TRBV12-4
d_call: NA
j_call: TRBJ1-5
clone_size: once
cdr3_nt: TGTGCCAGCAGTTTTGGAGGTAGTATGGGCAATCAGCCCCAGCATTTT
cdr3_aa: CASSFGGSMGNQPQHF

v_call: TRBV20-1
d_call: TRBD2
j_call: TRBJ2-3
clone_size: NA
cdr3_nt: TGCAGTGCCCCTCCGGCTAGCGGGGCGGATACGCAGTATTTT
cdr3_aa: CSAPPASGADTQYF

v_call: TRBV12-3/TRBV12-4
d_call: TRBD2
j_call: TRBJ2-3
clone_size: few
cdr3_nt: TGTGCCAGCATCCTAGCGGCCACAGATACGCAGTATTTT
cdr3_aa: CASILAATDTQYF

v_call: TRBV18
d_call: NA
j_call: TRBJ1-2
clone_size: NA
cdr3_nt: TGTGCCAGCTCACCACCCAGCAGATCTAACTATGGCTACACCTTC
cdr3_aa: CASSPPSRSNYGYTF

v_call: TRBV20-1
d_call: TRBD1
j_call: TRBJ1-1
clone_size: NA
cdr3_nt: TGCAGTGCTAGTCCGCCGGGACAGGGGGCAGAGGCTTTCTTT
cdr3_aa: CSASPPGQGAEAFF

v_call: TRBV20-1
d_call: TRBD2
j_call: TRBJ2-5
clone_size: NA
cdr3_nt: TGCAGTGCTAGGGAGACGGGAGGAACCTACCAAGAGACCCAGTACTTC
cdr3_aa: CSARETGGTYQETQYF

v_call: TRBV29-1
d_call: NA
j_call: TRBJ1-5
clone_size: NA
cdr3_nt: TGCAGCGTTGGTGGGACGGCAAATAGCAATCAGCCCCAGCATTTT
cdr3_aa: CSVGGTANSNQPQHF

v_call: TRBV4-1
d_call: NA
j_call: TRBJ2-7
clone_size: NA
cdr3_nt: TGCGCCAGCAGCCAGCGGACAGTCGGCGGGCAGTACTTC
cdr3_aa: CASSQRTVGGQYF

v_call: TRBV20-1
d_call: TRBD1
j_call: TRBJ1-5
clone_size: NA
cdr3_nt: TGCAGTGCTAGTGGGGACAGGGATGGTGGCAATCAGCCCCAGCATTTT
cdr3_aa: CSASGDRDGGNQPQHF

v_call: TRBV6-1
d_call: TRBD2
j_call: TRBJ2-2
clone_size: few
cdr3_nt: TGTGCCAGCAGTGAACGTCTAGCGGGACGCGCCGGGGAGCTGTTTTTT
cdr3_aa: CASSERLAGRAGELFF

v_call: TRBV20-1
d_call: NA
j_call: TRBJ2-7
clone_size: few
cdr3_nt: TGCAGTGCCCCGGTAGGGAGGGACAGGCCGTACGAGCAGTACTTC
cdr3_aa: CSAPVGRDRPYEQYF

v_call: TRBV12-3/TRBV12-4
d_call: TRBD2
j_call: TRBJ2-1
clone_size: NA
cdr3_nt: TGTGCCAGCAGTTCATTCGGGACTAGCGGGAGCGGTGAGCAGTTCTTC
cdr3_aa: CASSSFGTSGSGEQFF

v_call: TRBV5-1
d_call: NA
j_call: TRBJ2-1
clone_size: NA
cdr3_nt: TGCGCCAGCAGCTTGGAGGGATCAAGCTCCTACAATGAGCAGTTCTTC
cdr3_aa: CASSLEGSSSYNEQFF

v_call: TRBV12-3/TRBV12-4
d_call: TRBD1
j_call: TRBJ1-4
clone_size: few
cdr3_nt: TGTGCCAGCAGTCCGACAGGGTCAACTAATGAAAAACTGTTTTTT
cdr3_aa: CASSPTGSTNEKLFF